This T cell receptor beta chain came from a study of CD8+ T cells in alopecia areata. Overall study results and limits: Scalp samples also yield sequences of resident alphabeta T cells from normal skin. Relative to normal scalp, lesional scalp, especially alopecia totalis/universalis, showed higher clonality.

As for this clone: Its antigen is undetermined.

Treatment specified: oral pan-JAK inhibitor, 5-10 mg twice daily. Lesional scalp punch biopsies and peripheral blood came from alopecia areata patients. Isolated RNA was reverse transcribed into cDNA used as the sequencing template. The data were produced by immunoSEQ multiplex PCR, yet TCRdb's version contains in-frame clones alone and is incomplete. The repertoire has around 99,000 clones, about 83% of them found once; the top ten carry around 25%. The material sequenced was CD8+ T cells sorted from blood, taken at week 24, from a patient treated with tofacitinib. This sequence was found in a human donor with alopecia areata.

This chain's CDR3 is CASTLDRASYTF. CDR3 nucleotides: TGTGCCTCTACCCTGGACCGGGCATCCTACACCTTC. V gene TRBV7-9 combines with J gene TRBJ1-2; no clear D gene. V gave up 11 bases and J gave up 10 bases, with 20 bases separating them. The CDR3 spans 12 residues. Germline V gives CDR1 SEHNR, CDR2 FQNEAQ (reference sequence).